This T cell receptor (beta chain) was found in a study of identical twins. Unique molecular identifiers were in the cDNA, with template-switch universal primer binding. TCRdb ran MiXCR on the 5' RACE reads and lists one entry per CDR3 protein. The table records some 460,000 distinct CDR3 sequences, 13% to 15% of them present only once. V shed 1 base and J shed 5 bases, with 10 bases lying between them. The CDR3 is 14 residues long. Germline V gives CDR1 SGHTA, CDR2 FQGTGA. This clonotype was counted between two and nine times. Its target is not known. The donors were all healthy and Caucasian. Study-level findings and limits: Memory repertoires lacked the insertion deficit that abundant cord blood beta clonotypes showed. The study found excess low generation probability among twin-shared out-of-frame alpha sequences.

This sample was shared with a second study, whose subject was yellow fever vaccine responses in identical twins.

Sequenced material: CD4+ T cells sorted from blood. This receptor was identified in a woman aged 18-29 years in good health. The J gene is TRBJ2-3, the V gene TRBV7-3, with a possible D match to TRBD2 (6 bases). The CDR3 region is CASSLRRDGDTQYF. The CDR3 DNA reads as TGTGCCAGCAGCTTAAGGAGGGACGGAGATACGCAGTATTTT.